What follows are 2 T cell receptor beta chains derived from one specimen sequenced in a study of T cells after yellow fever vaccination. TCRdb processed the 5' RACE reads anew with MiXCR; each CDR3 protein has one entry. The table includes around 140,000 distinct CDR3 sequences, 7.7% detected once. The sequences come from CD4+ T cells sorted from PBMCs, collected 5 days after the yellow fever booster vaccination. The receptors here all came from a man aged 30-40 years who received the YFV17D yellow fever vaccine.

For this clonotype: Being one base from a much bigger clone, this may be a read error. The chain uses TRBV20-1 and TRBJ2-1, with D unclear. V lost 3 bases and J lost 8, with 20 bases in between. CDR3 length equals 15 residues. The germline V gene has CDR1 DFQATT and CDR2 SNEGSKA (reference sequence). For the CDR3, the DNA is TGCAGTGCTAGTGCCCAGGCGAGAGTTTCGTATGAGCAGTTCTTC. It codes for CSASAQARVSYEQFF.

Comments on this clonotype: Just one base apart from a much larger clone, this may be a read error. The chain joins TRBV19 to TRBJ2-1, with D possibly being TRBD1 or TRBD2 (5 bases each). CDR1 LNHDA and CDR2 SQIVND come from the germline V gene (reference sequence). V was pared by 6 bases and J by 2 bases, with 20 bases between. The CDR3 is 17 amino acids. The CDR3 sequence: CASRPTPGPRTYNEQFF. The CDR3 DNA is TGTGCCAGTAGACCTACTCCGGGACCCCGAACCTACAATGAGCAGTTCTTC.